This is a list of T cell receptor beta chains from one sample in a study of blood T cell repertoires in COVID-19. Libraries were prepared by immunoSEQ multiplex PCR; TCRdb keeps only in-frame clonotypes and omits some of them. The sample records 190,000 or so clones, roughly 86% being singletons. The sample taken for sequencing was peripheral blood. Receptors were obtained from a man aged 35-49 years with active or convalescent COVID-19. The CDR3 runs from the conserved cysteine through the conserved F or W.

v_gene: TRBV24-1; j_gene: TRBJ2-1; CDR3aa: CATSDFSVEDEQFF
v_gene: TRBV5-1; j_gene: TRBJ2-5; CDR3aa: CASSLAERETQYF
v_gene: TRBV3-1/TRBV3-2; j_gene: TRBJ1-3; CDR3aa: CASSQDGSGRSGNTIYF
v_gene: TRBV30; j_gene: TRBJ2-1; CDR3aa: CAWSGLAGGQFF
v_gene: TRBV7-2; j_gene: TRBJ2-7; CDR3aa: CASSLAGGETYEQYF
v_gene: TRBV28; j_gene: TRBJ2-1; CDR3aa: CASSLAGSIKGNEQFF
v_gene: TRBV15; j_gene: TRBJ2-7; CDR3aa: CATSDITGPAYEQYF
v_gene: TRBV9; j_gene: TRBJ2-2; CDR3aa: CASSVADGQVNTGELFF
v_gene: TRBV9; j_gene: TRBJ1-1; CDR3aa: CASSVATMNTEAFF
v_gene: TRBV19; j_gene: TRBJ1-5; CDR3aa: CASSMGDRDRLQPQHF
v_gene: TRBV30; j_gene: TRBJ1-4; CDR3aa: CAWTQGSATNEKLFF
v_gene: TRBV5-1; j_gene: TRBJ2-3; CDR3aa: CASNDGASTDTQYF
v_gene: TRBV5-4; j_gene: TRBJ2-7; CDR3aa: CASSLPGTALLEQYF
v_gene: TRBV29-1; j_gene: TRBJ1-4; CDR3aa: CSVGEDEKLFF
v_gene: TRBV28; j_gene: TRBJ2-1; CDR3aa: CASSLTDPNEQFF
v_gene: TRBV2; j_gene: TRBJ1-6; CDR3aa: CASSERQYNSPLHF
v_gene: TRBV5-1; j_gene: TRBJ2-5; CDR3aa: CASSLAGTSGGQETQYF
v_gene: TRBV12-5; j_gene: TRBJ2-7; CDR3aa: CASGSGQGGGEQYF
v_gene: TRBV12-3/TRBV12-4; j_gene: TRBJ1-4; CDR3aa: CASSLTGEKKLFF
v_gene: TRBV28; j_gene: TRBJ2-3; CDR3aa: CASSLSGRRGDTQYF